The clone carrying this TCR beta chain was seen repeatedly, ten times or more. This entry comes from a study of T cells in Graves' hyperthyroidism and ophthalmopathy. Criteria for exclusion of patients were uncontrolled infection, other autoimmune disease, pregnancy or lactation. The investigators amplified TCR beta CDR3 regions from RNA transcripts. In the first-round RT-PCR of the TCR CDR3, the HTBI primer set was used. TCRdb redid the calling of the multiplex PCR reads with MiXCR, one entry per CDR3 protein. This table holds around 400,000 distinct CDR3 sequences, roughly 13% found once. CDR1 and CDR2 (germline): MNHEY, SMNVEV (reference sequence). V lost 3 bases and J lost 3, with 12 bases in between. CDR3 length: 16 residues.

The receptor was derived from a woman between 18 and 29 years old with Graves' hyperthyroidism. The genes are TRBV27 and TRBJ1-6; D is unclear. Input material: blood. As DNA, the CDR3 is TGTGCCAGCAGTTTCCTAGGACGGAACTATAATTCACCCCTCCACTTT. Protein sequence: CASSFLGRNYNSPLHF.